This T cell receptor (beta chain) is drawn from a study of cytomegalovirus exposure and HLA in healthy donors. Trimming left V 6 bases short and J 4 bases short, with 13 bases between. The germline gives CDR1 SGHTA, CDR2 FQGNSA. The CDR3 extends over 14 amino acids. PCR amplification relied on 60 Vbeta primers (plus 13 Jbeta primers). Some clones are missing from TCRdb's copy, which holds only in-frame ones; the method was immunoSEQ multiplex PCR. This sample carries 100,000 to 150,000 clones, with around 3.6% going to the ten biggest clones. The rearrangement links TRBV7-2 to TRBJ1-3, with no clear D. This receptor was identified in a man younger than 35 in good health and CMV-seronegative. Sequences were obtained from PBMCs. This chain's CDR3 is CASSRYTEGNTIYF. CDR3 coding DNA: TGTGCCAGCAGTCGTTATACAGAAGGAAACACCATATATTTT. Full variable domain (outside the CDR3, taken from reference TRBV7-2 and TRBJ1-3): GAGVSQSPSNKVTEKGKDVELRCDPISGHTALYWYRQSLGQGLEFLIYFQGNSAPDKSGLPSDRFSAERTGGSVSTLTIQRTQQEDSAVYLCASSRYTEGNTIYFGEGSWLTVV.